The clone carrying this TCR beta chain occurred once. Antigen specificity is unknown. This sample was included in a study of cytomegalovirus exposure and HLA in healthy donors. The overall study: Unique TCRs from HLA-typed donors, 85 million to 100 million of them, were held in an early data release. The Caucasian-associated ancestry cluster held over 65% of 300 to 500 genotyped donors. Whole-study findings and limits: In a later analysis, the majority of CMV-associated beta chains seemingly showed HLA restriction. Diagnosis of cytomegalovirus status made by the classifier reportedly showed high specificity and sensitivity.

The CDR3 is made up of 17 amino acids. CDR1 is SGHDT, CDR2 YYEEEE, per germline. V shed 4 bases, J shed 10 bases, and the junction held 15 bases outside the gene matches. Primers included in the PCR were 60 Vbeta and 13 Jbeta primers. The protocol was immunoSEQ multiplex PCR, while the TCRdb copy is restricted to in-frame clones and leaves out a portion. The data hold 150,000 to 200,000 clones, with roughly four fifths observed a single time. Sequenced input: PBMCs. This chain connects TRBV5-6 to TRBJ2-3; 13 bases map to TRBD2. This clonotype was obtained from a woman aged 40-49 years in good health and CMV-seronegative. For the CDR3, the DNA is TGTGCCAGCAGCCCCGGGACTAGCGGGAACGGATTCTCGTCGCAGTATTTT. Its protein is CASSPGTSGNGFSSQYF.